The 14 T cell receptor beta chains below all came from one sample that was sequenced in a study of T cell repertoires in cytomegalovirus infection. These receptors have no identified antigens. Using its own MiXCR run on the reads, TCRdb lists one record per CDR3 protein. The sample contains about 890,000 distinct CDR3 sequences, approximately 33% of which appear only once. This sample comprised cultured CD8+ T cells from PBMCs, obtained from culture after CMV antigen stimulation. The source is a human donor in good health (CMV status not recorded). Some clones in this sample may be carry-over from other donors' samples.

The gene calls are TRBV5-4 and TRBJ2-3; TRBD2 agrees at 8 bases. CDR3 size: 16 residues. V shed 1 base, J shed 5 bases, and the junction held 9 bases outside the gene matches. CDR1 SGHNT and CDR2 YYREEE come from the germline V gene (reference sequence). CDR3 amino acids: CASSLPGGRVEDTQYF. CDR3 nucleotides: TGTGCCAGCAGCTTGCCGGGGGGGCGGGTTGAAGATACGCAGTATTTT.

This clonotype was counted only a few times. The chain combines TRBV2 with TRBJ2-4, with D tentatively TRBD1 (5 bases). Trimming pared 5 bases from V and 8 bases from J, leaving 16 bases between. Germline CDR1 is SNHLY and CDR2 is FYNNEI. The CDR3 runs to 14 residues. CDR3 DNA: TGTGCCAGCAGTCTCTCCGTGCCCAGGGACATTCAGTACTTC. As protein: CASSLSVPRDIQYF.

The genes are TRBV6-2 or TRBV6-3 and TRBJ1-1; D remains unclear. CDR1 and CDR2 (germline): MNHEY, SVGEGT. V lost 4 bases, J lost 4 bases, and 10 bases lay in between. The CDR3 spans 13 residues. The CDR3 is CASSFRQATEAFF. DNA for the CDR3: TGTGCCAGCAGTTTCAGGCAGGCCACTGAAGCTTTCTTT.

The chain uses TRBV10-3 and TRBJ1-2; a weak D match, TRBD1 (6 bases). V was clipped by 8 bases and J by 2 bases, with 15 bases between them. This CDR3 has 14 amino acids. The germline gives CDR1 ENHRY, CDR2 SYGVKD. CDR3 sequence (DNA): TGTGCCATCGGCTCGACAGGCCCGAACTATGGCTACACCTTC. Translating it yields CAIGSTGPNYGYTF.

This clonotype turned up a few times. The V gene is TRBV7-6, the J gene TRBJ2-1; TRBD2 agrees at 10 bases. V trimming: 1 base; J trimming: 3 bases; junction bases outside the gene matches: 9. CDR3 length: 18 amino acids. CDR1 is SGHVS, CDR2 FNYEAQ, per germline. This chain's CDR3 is CASSLEAGGQLRYNEQFF. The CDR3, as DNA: TGTGCCAGCAGCTTAGAAGCGGGGGGGCAACTTCGCTACAATGAGCAGTTCTTC.

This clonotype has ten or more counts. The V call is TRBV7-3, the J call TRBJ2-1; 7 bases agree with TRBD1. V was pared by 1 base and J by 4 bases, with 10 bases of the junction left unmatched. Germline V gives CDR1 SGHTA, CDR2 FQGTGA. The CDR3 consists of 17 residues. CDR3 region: CASSLNNPTGEYNEQFF. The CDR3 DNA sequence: TGTGCCAGCAGCTTAAATAATCCAACAGGGGAGTACAATGAGCAGTTCTTC. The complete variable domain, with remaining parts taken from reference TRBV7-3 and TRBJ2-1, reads GAGVSQTPSNKVTEKGKYVELRCDPISGHTALYWYRQSLGQGPEFLIYFQGTGAADDSGLPNDRFFAVRPEGSVSTLKIQRTERGDSAVYLCASSLNNPTGEYNEQFFGPGTRLTVL.

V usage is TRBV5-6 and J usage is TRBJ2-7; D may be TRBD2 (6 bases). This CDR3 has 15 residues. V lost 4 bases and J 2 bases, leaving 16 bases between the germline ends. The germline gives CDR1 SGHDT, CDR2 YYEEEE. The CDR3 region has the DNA TGTGCCAGCAGCCGGGACTTCGGCCTACCCTACGAGCAGTACTTC. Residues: CASSRDFGLPYEQYF.

The CDR3 is CASRLAYEQYV. CDR3 bases: TGTGCCAGCAGACTTGCCTACGAGCAGTACGTC. The chain combines TRBV27 with TRBJ2-7; no clear D. The CDR3 has 11 amino acids. Trimming left V 6 bases short and J 2 bases short, with 5 bases between. CDR1 and CDR2 from the germline V gene are MNHEY and SMNVEV (reference sequence).

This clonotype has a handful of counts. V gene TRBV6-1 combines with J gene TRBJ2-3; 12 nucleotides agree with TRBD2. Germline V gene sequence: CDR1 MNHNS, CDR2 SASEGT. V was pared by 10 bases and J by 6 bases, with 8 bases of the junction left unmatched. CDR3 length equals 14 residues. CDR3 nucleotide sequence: TGTGCCACAAGCTCGACTAGCGGGGGCGATACGCAGTATTTT. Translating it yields CATSSTSGGDTQYF.

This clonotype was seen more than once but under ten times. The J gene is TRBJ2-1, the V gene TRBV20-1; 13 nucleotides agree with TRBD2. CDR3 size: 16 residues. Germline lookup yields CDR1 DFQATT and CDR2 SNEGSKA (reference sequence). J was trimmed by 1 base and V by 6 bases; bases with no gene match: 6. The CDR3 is CSAARLAGGSYNEQFF. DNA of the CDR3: TGCAGTGCCGCCCGACTAGCGGGGGGTTCCTACAATGAGCAGTTCTTC.

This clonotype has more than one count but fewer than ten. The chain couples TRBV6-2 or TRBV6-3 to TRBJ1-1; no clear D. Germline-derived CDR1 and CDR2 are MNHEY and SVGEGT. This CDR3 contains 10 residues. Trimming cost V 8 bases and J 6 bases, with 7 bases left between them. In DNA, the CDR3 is TGTGCCAGCGGAGAGTCTGAAGCTTTCTTT. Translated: CASGESEAFF.

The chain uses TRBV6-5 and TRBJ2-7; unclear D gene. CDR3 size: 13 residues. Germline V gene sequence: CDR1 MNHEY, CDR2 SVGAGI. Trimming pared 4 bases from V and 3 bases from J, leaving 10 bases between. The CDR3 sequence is CASSLDLFYEQYF. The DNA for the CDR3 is TGTGCCAGCAGTTTGGACCTTTTCTACGAGCAGTACTTC.

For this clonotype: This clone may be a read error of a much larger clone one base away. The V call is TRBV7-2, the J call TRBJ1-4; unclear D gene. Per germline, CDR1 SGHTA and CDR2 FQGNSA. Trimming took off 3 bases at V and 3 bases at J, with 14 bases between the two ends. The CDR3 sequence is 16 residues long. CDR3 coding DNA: TGTACCAGCAGCTTGTACCCGACAAAGGCTAATGAAAAACTGTTTTTT. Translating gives CTSSLYPTKANEKLFF. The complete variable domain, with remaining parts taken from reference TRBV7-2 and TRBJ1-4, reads GAGVSQSPSNKVTEKGKDVELRCDPISGHTALYWYRQSLGQGLEFLIYFQGNSAPDKSGLPSDRFSAERTGGSVSTLTIQRTQQEDSAVYLCTSSLYPTKANEKLFFGSGTQLSVL.

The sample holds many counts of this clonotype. The CDR3 is CASSLVSSGAYEQYF. The DNA for the CDR3 is TGTGCCAGCAGCTTAGTGTCTAGCGGGGCCTACGAGCAGTACTTC. The genes are TRBV7-2 and TRBJ2-7, with 9 nucleotides matching TRBD2. V dropped 1 base and J dropped 2; count of bases not matched to a gene: 3. The V gene's germline CDR1 is SGHTA and CDR2 FQGNSA. The CDR3 totals 15 residues.